This TCR beta chain was retrieved from a study of blood T cell repertoires in COVID-19. The CDR3 contains 14 residues. Germline lookup yields CDR1 SGHRS and CDR2 YFSETQ. Trimming left V 4 bases short and J 6 bases short, with 16 bases between. Only in-frame clones appear in the TCRdb table, and some are missing; sequencing was by immunoSEQ multiplex PCR. Seen here are approximately 200,000 clones, 70% to 90% observed once, and the top ten hold 2.9%. The chain is built from TRBV5-1 and TRBJ1-2; no definite D call. What was sequenced was peripheral blood. The sequence was collected from a man over 45 who had recovered from COVID-19. For the CDR3, the DNA is TGCGCCAGCAGCCTGACGGCAGGCGGGCATGGCTACACCTTC. This translates into CASSLTAGGHGYTF.